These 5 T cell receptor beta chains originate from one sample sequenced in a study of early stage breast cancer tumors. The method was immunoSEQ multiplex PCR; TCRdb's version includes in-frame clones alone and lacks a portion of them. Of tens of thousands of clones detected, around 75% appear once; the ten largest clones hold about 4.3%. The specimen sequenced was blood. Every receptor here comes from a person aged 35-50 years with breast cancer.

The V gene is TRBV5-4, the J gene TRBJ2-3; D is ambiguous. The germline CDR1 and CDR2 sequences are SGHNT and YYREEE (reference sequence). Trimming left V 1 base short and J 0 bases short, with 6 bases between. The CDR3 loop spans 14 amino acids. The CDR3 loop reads CASSLTDSTDTQYF. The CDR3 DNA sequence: TGTGCCAGCAGCTTGACAGATAGCACAGATACGCAGTATTTT. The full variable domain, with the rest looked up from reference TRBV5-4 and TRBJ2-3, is ETGVTQSPTHLIKTRGQQVTLRCSSQSGHNTVSWYQQALGQGPQFIFQYYREEENGRGNFPPRFSGLQFPNYSSELNVNALELDDSALYLCASSLTDSTDTQYFGPGTRLTVL.

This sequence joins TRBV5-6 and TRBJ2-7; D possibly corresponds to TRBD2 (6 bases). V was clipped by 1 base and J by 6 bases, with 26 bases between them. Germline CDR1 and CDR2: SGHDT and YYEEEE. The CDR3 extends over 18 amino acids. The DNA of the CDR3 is TGTGCCAGCAGCTTGCAAGGGTTTCGCGGGATCAGCCGGGCCGAGCAGTACTTC. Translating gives CASSLQGFRGISRAEQYF.

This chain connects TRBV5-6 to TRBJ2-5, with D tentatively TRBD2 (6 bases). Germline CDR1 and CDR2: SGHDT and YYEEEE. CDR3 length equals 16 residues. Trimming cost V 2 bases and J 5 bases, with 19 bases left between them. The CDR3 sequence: CASSFGTARDLETQYF. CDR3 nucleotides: TGTGCCAGCAGCTTCGGGACTGCCCGCGATTTGGAGACCCAGTACTTC. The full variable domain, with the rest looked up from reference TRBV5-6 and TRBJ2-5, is DAGVTQSPTHLIKTRGQQVTLRCSPKSGHDTVSWYQQALGQGPQFIFQYYEEEERQRGNFPDRFSGHQFPNYSSELNVNALLLGDSALYLCASSFGTARDLETQYFGPGTRLLVL.

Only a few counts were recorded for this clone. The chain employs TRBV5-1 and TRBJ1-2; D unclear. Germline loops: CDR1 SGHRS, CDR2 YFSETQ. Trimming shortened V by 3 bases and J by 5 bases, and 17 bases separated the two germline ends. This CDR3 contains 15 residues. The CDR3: CASSSGPRNPYGYTF. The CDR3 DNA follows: TGCGCCAGCAGCTCCGGGCCTCGCAACCCATATGGCTACACCTTC. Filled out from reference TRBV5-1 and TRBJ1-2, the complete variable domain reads KAGVTQTPRYLIKTRGQQVTLSCSPISGHRSVSWYQQTPGQGLQFLFEYFSETQRNKGNFPGRFSGRQFSNSRSEMNVSTLELGDSALYLCASSSGPRNPYGYTFGSGTRLTVV.

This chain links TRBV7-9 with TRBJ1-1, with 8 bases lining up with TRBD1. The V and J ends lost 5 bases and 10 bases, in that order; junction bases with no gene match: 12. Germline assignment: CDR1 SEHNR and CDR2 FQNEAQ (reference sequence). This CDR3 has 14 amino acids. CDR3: CASSTRGRRGRAFF. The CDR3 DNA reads TGTGCCAGCAGCACCAGGGGGCGTCGGGGTCGAGCTTTCTTT. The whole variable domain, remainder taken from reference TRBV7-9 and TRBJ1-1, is DTGVSQNPRHKITKRGQNVTFRCDPISEHNRLYWYRQTLGQGPEFLTYFQNEAQLEKSRLLSDRFSAERPKGSFSTLEIQRTEQGDSAMYLCASSTRGRRGRAFFGQGTRLTVV.